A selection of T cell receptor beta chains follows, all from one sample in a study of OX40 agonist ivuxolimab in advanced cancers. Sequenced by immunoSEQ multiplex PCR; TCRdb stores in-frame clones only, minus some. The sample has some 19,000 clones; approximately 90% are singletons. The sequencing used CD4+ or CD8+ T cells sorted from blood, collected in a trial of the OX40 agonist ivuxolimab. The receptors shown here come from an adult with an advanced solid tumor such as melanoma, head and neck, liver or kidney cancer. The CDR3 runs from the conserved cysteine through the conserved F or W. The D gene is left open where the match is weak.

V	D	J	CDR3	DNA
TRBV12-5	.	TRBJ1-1	CASGLVGSGLEAFF	TGTGCTAGTGGTTTGGTGGGTTCTGGGCTAGAAGCTTTCTTT
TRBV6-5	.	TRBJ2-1	CASSYSNRHGNNEQFF	TGTGCCAGCAGTTACTCGAACAGGCATGGGAACAATGAGCAGTTCTTC
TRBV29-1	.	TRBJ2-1	CSVEGHPRSSYNEQFF	TGCAGCGTTGAAGGGCATCCGCGTTCTTCTTACAATGAGCAGTTCTTC
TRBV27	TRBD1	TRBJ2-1	CASSFSRQGNEQFF	TGTGCCAGCAGTTTCAGTCGACAGGGCAATGAGCAGTTCTTC
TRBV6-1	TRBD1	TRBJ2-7	CATDRDRGTYEQYF	TGTGCCACGGACCGGGACAGGGGTACCTACGAGCAGTACTTC
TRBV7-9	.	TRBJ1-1	CASSPGPQGRGEAFF	TGTGCCAGCAGCCCAGGCCCGCAGGGGCGGGGTGAAGCTTTCTTT
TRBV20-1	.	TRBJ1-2	CSALKDGYTF	TGCAGTGCCCTCAAGGATGGCTACACCTTC
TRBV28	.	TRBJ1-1	CASSLKGGGSSGAFF	TGTGCCAGCAGTTTAAAGGGTGGGGGCTCCTCCGGAGCTTTCTTT
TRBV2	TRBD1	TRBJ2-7	CASSEQQGALIVYEQYF	TGTGCCAGCAGTGAACAGCAGGGGGCCCTTATCGTCTACGAGCAGTACTTC
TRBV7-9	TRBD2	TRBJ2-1	CASSGGTSGENEQFF	TGTGCCAGCAGCGGCGGGACTAGCGGGGAAAATGAGCAGTTCTTC
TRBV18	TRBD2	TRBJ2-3	CASSPAASGRVADTQYF	TGTGCCAGCTCCCCCGCGGCTAGCGGGAGGGTCGCAGATACGCAGTATTTT
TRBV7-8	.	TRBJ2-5	CASRPSPGGEETQYF	TGTGCCAGCAGGCCTTCCCCAGGGGGGGAAGAGACCCAGTACTTC
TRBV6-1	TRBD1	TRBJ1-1	CASSGRTGRDRTEAFF	TGTGCCAGCAGTGGTCGGACAGGGAGGGACCGCACTGAAGCTTTCTTT
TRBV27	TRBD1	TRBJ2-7	CASSWDRFSYEQYF	TGTGCCAGCAGTTGGGACAGGTTCTCCTACGAGCAGTACTTC
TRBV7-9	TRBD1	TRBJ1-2	CASSLRDRDFYAYGYTF	TGTGCCAGCAGCCTCCGGGACAGGGACTTTTATGCCTATGGCTACACCTTC
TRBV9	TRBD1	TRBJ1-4	CASSEWTGDSSTNEKLFF	TGTGCCAGCAGCGAGTGGACAGGCGATTCCTCAACTAATGAAAAACTGTTTTTT
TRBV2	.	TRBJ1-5	CASTLGERRGLLSGPQHF	.
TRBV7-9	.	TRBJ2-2	CASNTGTQNTGELFF	TGTGCCAGTAATACCGGGACCCAGAACACCGGGGAGCTGTTTTTT
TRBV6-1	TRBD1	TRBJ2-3	CASSELKGGAGDTQYF	TGTGCCAGCAGTGAATTGAAAGGGGGCGCTGGAGATACGCAGTATTTT
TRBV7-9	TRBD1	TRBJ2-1	CASSQLGTGLDEQFF	TGTGCCAGCAGCCAGCTAGGGACAGGTTTGGATGAGCAGTTCTTC
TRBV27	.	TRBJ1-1	CASSLSGQWLEAFF	TGTGCCAGCAGTTTATCTGGACAGTGGCTTGAAGCTTTCTTT
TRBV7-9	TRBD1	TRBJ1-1	CASSQTGVDMNTEAFF	TGTGCCAGCAGCCAGACAGGGGTCGACATGAACACTGAAGCTTTCTTT
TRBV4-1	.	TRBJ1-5	CASSHATNQPQHF	TGCGCCAGCAGCCATGCTACCAATCAGCCCCAGCATTTT
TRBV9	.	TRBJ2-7	CASSIDSYEQYF	TGTGCCAGCAGCATCGACAGCTACGAGCAGTACTTC
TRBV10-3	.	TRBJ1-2	CASTSSGGVDGYTF	TGTGCCTCGACTTCATCTGGGGGTGTCGATGGCTACACCTTC
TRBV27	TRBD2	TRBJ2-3	CAIRSGRSTDTQYF	TGTGCCATCCGGAGCGGGAGGAGCACAGATACGCAGTATTTT
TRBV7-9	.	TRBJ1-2	CASSLGSSVQGGGYTF	TGTGCCAGCAGCCTAGGCTCTTCAGTCCAGGGTGGTGGCTACACCTTC